This T cell receptor beta chain originates from a study of blood T cell repertoires in COVID-19. The wider study: Specimens from acute and convalescent COVID-19 originated in the United States, Italy and Spain.

From germline, CDR1 is LNHDA and CDR2 SQIVND (reference sequence). Germline trimming cut 4 bases from V and 5 bases from J; bases unmatched to any gene: 7. This CDR3 region has 14 residues. TCRdb keeps only in-frame clones here, not all; method: immunoSEQ multiplex PCR. Here the sample spans under 150,000 clones, 75% to 90% being singletons. The sequenced sample was peripheral blood. The source of this sequence is a human donor in a cohort sampled during active COVID-19. The chain links TRBV19 to TRBJ1-2; 7 nucleotides match TRBD1. The CDR3: CASSTHGTVYGYTF. The CDR3 DNA follows: TGTGCCAGTAGTACGCACGGGACAGTGTATGGCTACACCTTC.